This note documents a single T cell receptor (beta chain) sequence. Its binding antigen is unknown. No base-level quality is on record; no much larger clone is a single base apart. The sample is drawn from a study of blood T cells in healthy people across ages (dated by TCRdb to 2015 to 2017). For the study in its entirety: Template switching captured roughly one uniquely barcoded TCR beta cDNA molecule per two T cells in model experiments. Age-related changes in TCR beta repertoire diversity were measured in the study by deep sequencing normalized with unique cDNA molecular identifiers. The donors were divided into four age groups: young (average around 17 years), middle-aged (under 40), aged (around 67) and long-lived (roughly 82). Two additional independent replicas of 1 million unique cDNA reads from the same blood draw were analyzed for two donors (one aged 18 to 29 and one aged 80 or older). Paper-wide results and their limitations: Compared with the aged group, the long-lived group had more naive CD4+ T cells, fewer expanded clones and increased TCR diversity, a pattern suggesting age selection. As age increased, observed TCR beta diversity per million T cells dropped in a roughly linear way, and a significant reduction was already evident by age 40. Donor CMV infection status was unknown, potentially confounding age-related changes in expanded clonotypes. Observed TCR beta diversity correlated strongly with the percentage of naive T cells measured by flow cytometry. Because profiling used bulk unsorted PBMCs, naive and antigen-experienced compartments could not be compared conclusively. Total diversity estimates from one million sequenced T cells were considered lower bounds and underestimates.

Donors were a few dozen systemically healthy Caucasian individuals from Russia aged roughly 6 to 90 years. Approximately 9.3 milliliters of peripheral blood were collected from each donor into EDTA-treated Vacutainer tubes. Ficoll-Paque density-gradient centrifugation was used to isolate PBMCs, with at least 6 million obtained per sample. Total RNA, at least 5 micrograms per sample, was extracted from PBMCs with Trizol reagent. For every donor, an aliquot of PBMCs went through flow cytometry to measure the percentages of naive CD45RAhigh/CD27high T cells. The library was produced with 5' RACE. The sequencer was an Illumina HiSeq 2500. A second PCR of roughly 6 to 11 cycles was performed with a sample-barcoded 5' primer and a J-beta primer mix. A template-switch 5' adaptor carrying 12 random nucleotides introduced a unique molecular identifier onto each TCR beta cDNA molecule. Each sample yielded at least 2.5 million CDR3-containing paired-end reads. The Mint cDNA synthesis kit, primed by a TRBC-specific oligonucleotide, was used to synthesize first-strand cDNA from all RNA. All cDNA was treated with uracil-DNA glycosylase and then went through a first 18-cycle PCR with the universal primers M1SS and BC2_uni_R. Processing in the source paper ran as follows. Each sample was normalized by randomly selecting 1 million high-quality reads, each carrying a distinct molecular identifier. Instead of being binned into consensus sequences, reads that shared molecular identifiers were thrown out. MiTCR, with a Q25 quality threshold and the strictest error-elimination algorithm, was used for CDR3 identification, clonotype clustering and error correction. A nonparametric unseen species model with Euler transformation was used to estimate lower-bound total TCR beta diversity. TCRdb itself trimmed the public reads at Q25 with fastp, ran MiXCR and retained productive beta chains. One record per CDR3 amino acid sequence lists the most common genes and DNA. These V and J calls derive from TCRdb rather than the authors' analysis. The sample data list about 760,000 distinct CDR3 sequences, and 25% of these were observed just once. The ten largest clonotypes hold under 10% of the sample.

CDR1 and CDR2 are read off the germline V gene (reference sequence) as LGHDT and YNNKEL. V loses 0 bases, J loses 4 bases, and the germline ends lie 19 bases apart. The CDR3 runs 18 amino acids, cysteine and phenylalanine included. The only DNA kept is the CDR3, 54 bases in frame from the first base. In addition, the sample was reused for a study of T cells of mothers and their children. In that second paper, the authors write: Nine systemically healthy Caucasian individuals served as donors, namely three mothers together with their six children. cDNA synthesis used all of the extracted RNA, with roughly 1.5 ug of RNA in each 15 ul reaction. In the second PCR, the M1S primer introduced both the sample barcodes and 2-4 random nucleotides. Over 8.5 million TCR beta CDR3 reads were obtained for each mother, and 2.5 million to 3.5 million reads were obtained for each child. Thymic selection shapes the output of TCR recombination in a similar way in related and unrelated pairs, and inherited differences have a minor effect. Normalized repertoire overlap was always slightly but never significantly higher in related than unrelated mother-child pairs. No persistent microchimeric T cell clones were found, with a detection sensitivity of approximately 100 clones per million clonotypes. In the study, deep NGS was used to compare the TCR beta repertoires of mothers and children, and features distinguishing related mother-child pairs from unrelated individuals were sought. The mean age was around 40 +/- 4 years for the mothers and approximately 11 +/- 4 years for the children. After adapters were ligated using NEBNext reagents, the libraries underwent 100+100 nt paired-end sequencing on an Illumina HiSeq 2000. To avoid cross-contamination, the mother libraries and the child libraries were prepared a month apart and sequenced in separate runs. For each donor, between roughly 450,000 and 2,300,000 distinct TCR beta clonotypes were identified. Naive TCR beta clonotypes were estimated from low-frequency clonotypes matched to each donor's FACS-determined naive share, without sorting.

The rearranged chain carries TRBV3-1 and TRBJ2-1, with TRBD1 as a weak D call on 5 bases. The origin of this receptor is a boy aged 5-17 years in good health. The sequenced sample was blood. In nucleotides, the sequence is TGTGCCAGCAGCCAAGATGCACAGGCGGCCTTGACTTACAATGAGCAGTTCTTC. Translated, it gives CASSQDAQAALTYNEQFF.